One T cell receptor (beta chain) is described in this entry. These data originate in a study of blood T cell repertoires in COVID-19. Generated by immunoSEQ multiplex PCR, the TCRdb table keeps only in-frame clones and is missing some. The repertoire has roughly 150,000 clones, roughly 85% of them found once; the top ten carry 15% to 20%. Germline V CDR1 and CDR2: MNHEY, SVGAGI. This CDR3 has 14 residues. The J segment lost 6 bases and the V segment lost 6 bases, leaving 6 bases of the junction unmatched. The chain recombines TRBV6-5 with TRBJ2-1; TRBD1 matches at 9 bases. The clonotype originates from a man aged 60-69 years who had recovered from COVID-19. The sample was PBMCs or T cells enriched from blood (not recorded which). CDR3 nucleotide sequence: TGTGCCAGCAGGGGACAGGGTGCGATCAATGAGCAGTTCTTC. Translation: CASRGQGAINEQFF.